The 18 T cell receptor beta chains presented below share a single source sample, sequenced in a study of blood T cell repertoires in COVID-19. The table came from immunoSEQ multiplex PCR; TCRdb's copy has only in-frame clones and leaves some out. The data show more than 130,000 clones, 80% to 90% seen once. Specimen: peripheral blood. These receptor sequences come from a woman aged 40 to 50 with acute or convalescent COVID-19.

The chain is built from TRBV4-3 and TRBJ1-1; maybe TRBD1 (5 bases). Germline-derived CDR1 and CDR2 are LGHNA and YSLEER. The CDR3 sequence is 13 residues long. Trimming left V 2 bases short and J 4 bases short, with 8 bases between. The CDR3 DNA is TGCGCCAGCAGCCAAACAGGATCCACTGAAGCTTTCTTT. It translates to CASSQTGSTEAFF.

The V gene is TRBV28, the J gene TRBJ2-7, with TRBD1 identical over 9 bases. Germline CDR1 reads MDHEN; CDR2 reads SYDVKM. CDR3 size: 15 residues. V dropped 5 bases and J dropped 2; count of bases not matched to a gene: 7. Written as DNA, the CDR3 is TGTGCCAGCAGTCTAGGACAGGGGTTAGCCTACGAGCAGTACTTC. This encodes CASSLGQGLAYEQYF.

CDR3 DNA: TGTGCCTGTCTAGCTGGTGGGACTGGAAACACCATATATTTT. Protein product: CACLAGGTGNTIYF. The rearrangement links TRBV30 to TRBJ1-3, with unresolved D. Germline CDR1 and CDR2: GTSNPN and SVGIG (reference sequence). Trimming shortened V by 6 bases and J by 2 bases, and 14 bases separated the two germline ends. The length of the CDR3 is 14 residues.

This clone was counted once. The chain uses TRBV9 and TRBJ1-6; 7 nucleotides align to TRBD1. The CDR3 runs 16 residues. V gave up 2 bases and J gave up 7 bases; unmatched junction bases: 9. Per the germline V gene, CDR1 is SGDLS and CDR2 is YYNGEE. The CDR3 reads CASSVGGGGQNSPLHF. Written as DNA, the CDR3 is TGTGCCAGCAGCGTGGGAGGAGGGGGACAGAATTCACCCCTCCACTTT.

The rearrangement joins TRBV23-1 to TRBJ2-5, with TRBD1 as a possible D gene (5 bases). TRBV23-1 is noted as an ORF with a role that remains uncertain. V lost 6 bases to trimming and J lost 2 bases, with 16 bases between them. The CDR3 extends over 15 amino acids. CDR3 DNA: TGCGCCAGCAGGACCGACCAGGGAAGTCAAGAGACCCAGTACTTC. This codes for CASRTDQGSQETQYF.

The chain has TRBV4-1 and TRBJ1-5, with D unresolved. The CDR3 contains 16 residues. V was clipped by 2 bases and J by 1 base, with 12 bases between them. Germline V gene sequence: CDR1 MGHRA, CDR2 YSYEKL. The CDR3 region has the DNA TGCGCCAGCAGCCAAAGCGATCCGGGGAGCAATCAGCCCCAGCATTTT. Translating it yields CASSQSDPGSNQPQHF.

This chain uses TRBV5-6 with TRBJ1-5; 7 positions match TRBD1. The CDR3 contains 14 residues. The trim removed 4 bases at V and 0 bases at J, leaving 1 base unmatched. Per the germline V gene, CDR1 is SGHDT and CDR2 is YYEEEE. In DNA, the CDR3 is TGTGCCAGCAGCCGGACAGGTAGCAATCAGCCCCAGCATTTT. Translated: CASSRTGSNQPQHF.

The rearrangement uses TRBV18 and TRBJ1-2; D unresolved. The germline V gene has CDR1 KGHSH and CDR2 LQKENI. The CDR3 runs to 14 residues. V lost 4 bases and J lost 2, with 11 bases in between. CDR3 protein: CASSLETRNYGYTF. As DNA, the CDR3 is TGTGCCAGCTCACTTGAGACACGGAACTATGGCTACACCTTC.

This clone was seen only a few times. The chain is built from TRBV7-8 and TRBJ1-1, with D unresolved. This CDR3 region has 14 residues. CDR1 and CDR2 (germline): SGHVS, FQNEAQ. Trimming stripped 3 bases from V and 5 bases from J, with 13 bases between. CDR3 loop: CASSFEDLGTEAFF. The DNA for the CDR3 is TGTGCCAGCAGCTTCGAGGATTTGGGTACTGAAGCTTTCTTT. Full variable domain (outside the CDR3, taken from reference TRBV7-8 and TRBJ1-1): GAGVSQSPRYKVAKRGQDVALRCDPISGHVSLFWYQQALGQGPEFLTYFQNEAQLDKSGLPSDRFFAERPEGSVSTLKIQRTQQEDSAVYLCASSFEDLGTEAFFGQGTRLTVV.

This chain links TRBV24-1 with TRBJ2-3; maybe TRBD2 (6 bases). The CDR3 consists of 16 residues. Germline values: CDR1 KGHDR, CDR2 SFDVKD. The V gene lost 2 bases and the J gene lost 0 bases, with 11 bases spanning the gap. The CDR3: CATSDWDGTSTDTQYF. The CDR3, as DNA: TGTGCCACCAGTGATTGGGACGGGACTAGCACAGATACGCAGTATTTT.

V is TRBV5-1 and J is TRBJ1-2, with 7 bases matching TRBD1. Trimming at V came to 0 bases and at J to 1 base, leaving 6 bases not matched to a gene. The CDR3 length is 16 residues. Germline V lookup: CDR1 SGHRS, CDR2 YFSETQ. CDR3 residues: CASSLDPGGINYGYTF. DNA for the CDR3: TGCGCCAGCAGCTTGGACCCAGGGGGGATTAACTATGGCTACACCTTC.

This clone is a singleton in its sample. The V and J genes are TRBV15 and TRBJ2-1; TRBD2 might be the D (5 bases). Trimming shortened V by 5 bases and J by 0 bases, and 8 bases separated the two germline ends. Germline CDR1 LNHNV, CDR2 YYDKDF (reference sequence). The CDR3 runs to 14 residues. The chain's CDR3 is CATSGSDSYNEQFF. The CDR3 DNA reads TGTGCCACCAGCGGGAGTGACTCCTACAATGAGCAGTTCTTC.

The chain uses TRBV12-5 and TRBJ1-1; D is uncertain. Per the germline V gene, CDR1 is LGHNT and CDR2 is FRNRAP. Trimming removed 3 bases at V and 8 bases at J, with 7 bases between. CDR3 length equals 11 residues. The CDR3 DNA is TGTGCTAGTGGTTTCGAGGGAGAAGCTTTCTTT. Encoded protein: CASGFEGEAFF. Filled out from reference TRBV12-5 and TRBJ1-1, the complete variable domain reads DARVTQTPRHKVTEMGQEVTMRCQPILGHNTVFWYRQTMMQGLELLAYFRNRAPLDDSGMPKDRFSAEMPDATLATLKIQPSEPRDSAVYFCASGFEGEAFFGQGTRLTVV.

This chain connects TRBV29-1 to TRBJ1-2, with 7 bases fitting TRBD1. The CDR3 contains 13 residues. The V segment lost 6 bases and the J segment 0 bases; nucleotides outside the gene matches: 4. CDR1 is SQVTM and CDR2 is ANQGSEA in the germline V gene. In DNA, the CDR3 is TGCAGCGTGGGCACAGGGGCTAACTATGGCTACACCTTC. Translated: CSVGTGANYGYTF.

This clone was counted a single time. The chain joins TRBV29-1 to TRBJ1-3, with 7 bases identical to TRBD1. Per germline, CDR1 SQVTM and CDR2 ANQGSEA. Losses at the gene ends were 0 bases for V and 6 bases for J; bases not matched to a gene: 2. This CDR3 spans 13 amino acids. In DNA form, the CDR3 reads TGCAGCGTTGAAGACAGGGGGGAAAACACCATATATTTT. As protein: CSVEDRGENTIYF.

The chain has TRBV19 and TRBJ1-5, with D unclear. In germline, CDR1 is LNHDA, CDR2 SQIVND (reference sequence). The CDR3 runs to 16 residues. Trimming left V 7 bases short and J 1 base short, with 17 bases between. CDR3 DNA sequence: TGTGCCAGTACCTACATGGGAGGAGGAAGCAATCAGCCCCAGCATTTT. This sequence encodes CASTYMGGGSNQPQHF. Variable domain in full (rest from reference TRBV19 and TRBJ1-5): DGGITQSPKYLFRKEGQNVTLSCEQNLNHDAMYWYRQDPGQGLRLIYYSQIVNDFQKGDIAEGYSVSREKKESFPLTVTSAQKNPTAFYLCASTYMGGGSNQPQHFGDGTRLSIL.

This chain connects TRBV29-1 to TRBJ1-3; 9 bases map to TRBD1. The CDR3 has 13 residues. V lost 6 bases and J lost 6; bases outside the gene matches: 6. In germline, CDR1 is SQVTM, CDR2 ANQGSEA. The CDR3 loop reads CSVAGTGINTIYF. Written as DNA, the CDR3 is TGCAGCGTCGCCGGGACAGGGATAAACACCATATATTTT.

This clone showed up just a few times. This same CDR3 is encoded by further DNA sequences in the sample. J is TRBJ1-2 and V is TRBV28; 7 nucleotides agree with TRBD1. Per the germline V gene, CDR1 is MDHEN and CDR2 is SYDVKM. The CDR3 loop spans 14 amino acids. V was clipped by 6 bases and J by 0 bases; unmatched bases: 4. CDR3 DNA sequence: TGTGCCAGCAGCCTGACAGGGCCTAACTATGGCTACACCTTC. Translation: CASSLTGPNYGYTF.